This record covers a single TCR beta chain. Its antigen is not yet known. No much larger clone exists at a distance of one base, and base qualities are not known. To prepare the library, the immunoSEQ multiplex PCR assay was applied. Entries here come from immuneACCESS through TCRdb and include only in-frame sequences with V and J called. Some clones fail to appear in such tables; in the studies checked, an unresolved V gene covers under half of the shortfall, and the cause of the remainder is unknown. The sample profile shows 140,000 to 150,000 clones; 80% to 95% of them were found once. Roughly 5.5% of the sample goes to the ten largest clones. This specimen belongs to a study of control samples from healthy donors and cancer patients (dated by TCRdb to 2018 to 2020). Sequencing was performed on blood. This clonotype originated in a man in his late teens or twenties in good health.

The nucleotide sequence is given as TGTGCCAGCAGTGAAGGGGCTAATCAGCCCCAGCATTTT. Translated, it gives CASSEGANQPQHF. The sequence joins TRBV6-4 to TRBJ1-5; the D gene is perhaps TRBD1, on 5 matching bases. At the junction V is shortened by 3 bases and J by 4 bases, with 7 bases in between. The germline V gene supplies CDR1 MRHNA and CDR2 SNTAGT. Inclusive of the bounding cysteine and phenylalanine, the CDR3 is 13 residues long. The entry retains the CDR3 DNA only, 39 bases that are in frame from base 1.